These 29 T cell receptor beta chains share one sample of origin, sequenced in a study of T cell responses to AZD1222 COVID-19 vaccine. Produced via immunoSEQ multiplex PCR; TCRdb's table is partial and in-frame only. The data hold roughly 45,000 clones, with around 80% observed a single time. Sample: peripheral blood, taken 28 days after the second AZD1222 dose. The receptors stem from an adult who received the AZD1222 COVID-19 vaccine.

This chain joins TRBV4-1 and TRBJ1-6; no firm D call. Germline V CDR1 and CDR2: MGHRA, YSYEKL. The CDR3 spans 15 residues. V shed 0 bases and J shed 14 bases, with 17 bases lying between them. CDR3 loop: CASSQEVGIPLTLHF. The CDR3 nucleotides are TGCGCCAGCAGCCAAGAGGTCGGAATTCCGTTGACCCTCCACTTT.

The genes are TRBV7-2 and TRBJ2-1; 7 bases are shared with TRBD1. From germline, CDR1 is SGHTA and CDR2 FQGNSA. The CDR3 spans 16 residues. The V gene end was trimmed by 3 bases and the J gene end by 2 bases; junction bases not matched to a gene: 7. The CDR3 sequence: CASSFTGERPYNEQFF. CDR3 nucleotides: TGTGCCAGCAGCTTTACAGGGGAACGGCCCTACAATGAGCAGTTCTTC.

The chain joins TRBV29-1 to TRBJ1-2; TRBD1 matches 7 bases. The V gene's germline CDR1 is SQVTM and CDR2 ANQGSEA. Losses at the gene ends were 5 bases for V and 8 bases for J; bases not matched to a gene: 11. This CDR3 spans 13 amino acids. The CDR3 DNA reads TGCAGCGTTTCCAGGGGGGACCTCAGCGGCTACACCTTC. Translating it yields CSVSRGDLSGYTF. The whole variable domain, filled in from reference TRBV29-1 and TRBJ1-2, reads SAVISQKPSRDICQRGTSLTIQCQVDSQVTMMFWYRQQPGQSLTLIATANQGSEATYESGFVIDKFPISRPNLTFSTLTVSNMSPEDSSIYLCSVSRGDLSGYTFGSGTRLTVV.

The chain couples TRBV5-3 to TRBJ2-5; 11 nucleotides align to TRBD1. TRBV5-3 is given ORF status, its function remaining uncertain. The CDR3 consists of 15 residues. V lost 4 bases, J lost 5 bases, and 7 bases stayed unmatched. CDR3 sequence: CARSRDRGRKETQYF. CDR3 DNA sequence: TGTGCCAGAAGCAGGGACAGGGGGAGAAAGGAGACCCAGTACTTC.

The genes are TRBV7-3 and TRBJ2-1; 9 nucleotides line up with TRBD2. CDR3 length equals 15 residues. The germline V gene has CDR1 SGHTA and CDR2 FQGTGA. The ends lost 4 bases at V and 8 bases at J; junction bases unmatched: 9. Here the CDR3 DNA reads TGTGCCAGCAGCTCGGGACTAGCCACTGTGGATGAGCAGTTCTTC. This sequence encodes CASSSGLATVDEQFF.

V is TRBV5-4 and J is TRBJ2-1; a possible D gene is TRBD2 (7 bases). Trimming stripped 1 base from V and 2 bases from J, with 13 bases between. The CDR3 contains 16 residues. Per germline, CDR1 SGHNT and CDR2 YYREEE (reference sequence). CDR3 sequence: CASSLPRGGAYNEQFF. The CDR3 nucleotides are TGTGCCAGCAGCTTGCCAAGGGGGGGGGCCTACAATGAGCAGTTCTTC.

The chain combines TRBV6-5 with TRBJ2-3; D is uncertain. The CDR3 contains 12 residues. V gave up 2 bases and J gave up 9 bases, with 9 bases separating them. Germline V gene lookup returns CDR1 MNHEY and CDR2 SVGAGI. The CDR3 loop is CASSYNYGTQYF. CDR3 coding DNA: TGTGCCAGCAGTTACAACTACGGCACGCAGTATTTT.

The chain employs TRBV2 and TRBJ1-3; weak D call: TRBD1 (5 bases). Per the germline V gene, CDR1 is SNHLY and CDR2 is FYNNEI. There are 14 residues in the CDR3. Between the trimmed V and J ends, which lost 8 bases and 4 bases, there was a span of 15 bases. CDR3 nucleotides: TGTGCCAGCCGCCGGGACCCGGAGGGAAACACCATATATTTT. Residues: CASRRDPEGNTIYF.

This chain joins TRBV11-3 and TRBJ2-7; TRBD2 aligns across 11 bases. Germline loops: CDR1 SGHNT, CDR2 YENEEA. This CDR3 is built from 15 residues. The ends lost 8 bases at V and 4 bases at J; junction bases unmatched: 10. CDR3 region: CASSFGGTSGYEQYF. The CDR3, as DNA: TGTGCCAGCTCGTTCGGAGGGACTAGCGGTTACGAGCAGTACTTC.

This clone was seen more than once but under ten times. The chain recombines TRBV12-5 with TRBJ1-1; D is undetermined. The V end was cut by 5 bases, the J end by 5 bases, with 12 bases between. This CDR3 is 13 amino acids long. The V gene's germline CDR1 is LGHNT and CDR2 FRNRAP. The CDR3 reads CASGPEPRTEAFF. CDR3 nucleotide sequence: TGTGCTAGTGGTCCGGAGCCCAGGACTGAAGCTTTCTTT.

This clone occurred once. This chain uses TRBV7-9 with TRBJ1-5; D ambiguous. This CDR3 is 14 amino acids long. V lost 5 bases and J lost 0, with 8 bases in between. Germline CDR1 SEHNR, CDR2 FQNEAQ (reference sequence). CDR3 sequence reads: CASSPVFSNQPQHF. CDR3 sequence (DNA): TGTGCCAGCAGCCCCGTCTTTAGCAATCAGCCCCAGCATTTT.

This clone came up once. This rearrangement joins TRBV30 to TRBJ1-2; D may be TRBD1 (6 bases). Trimming took off 0 bases at V and 8 bases at J, with 13 bases between the two ends. The CDR3 totals 13 residues. CDR1 is GTSNPN, CDR2 SVGIG, per germline (reference sequence). CDR3: CAWSVNREEGYTF. The DNA for the CDR3 is TGTGCCTGGAGTGTAAACAGGGAGGAAGGCTACACCTTC.

V and J are TRBV9 and TRBJ1-4, with TRBD1 matching 10 bases. The CDR3 is 17 amino acids. CDR1 and CDR2 (germline): SGDLS, YYNGEE. V gave up 3 bases and J gave up 8 bases; unmatched junction bases: 13. The CDR3 loop reads CASSAGTGALREEKLFF. The CDR3 DNA reads TGTGCCAGCAGCGCCGGGACAGGGGCCCTTCGGGAGGAAAAACTGTTTTTT.

This sequence joins TRBV5-1 and TRBJ2-3; D unresolved. The CDR3 length is 15 residues. V gave up 4 bases and J gave up 2 bases, with 14 bases separating them. CDR1 and CDR2 (germline): SGHRS, YFSETQ. CDR3 protein: CASSLDLALTDTQYF. The CDR3 bases are TGCGCCAGCAGCCTGGATCTCGCGCTCACAGATACGCAGTATTTT.

The table lists this clone with a few counts. The J gene is TRBJ2-7, the V gene TRBV14; D uncertain. From germline, CDR1 is SGHDN and CDR2 FVKESK. Trimming took 6 bases from V and 7 from J, leaving 10 bases between them. The CDR3 runs to 11 residues. The CDR3 DNA reads TGTGCCAGCAGTTCTTTTGGAGAGCAGTACTTC. Translation: CASSSFGEQYF.

This rearrangement joins TRBV4-2 to TRBJ1-2; D is possibly TRBD1 (5 bases). CDR1 LGHNA and CDR2 YNFKEQ come from the germline V gene. This CDR3 has 13 residues. The V end was cut by 1 base, the J end by 8 bases, with 11 bases between. The DNA of the CDR3 is TGTGCCAGCAGCCAAGGACAGCCCGCGGGCTACACCTTC. Translation: CASSQGQPAGYTF.

The rearrangement links TRBV29-1 to TRBJ2-5; D might be TRBD2 (6 bases). The CDR3 has 13 amino acids. The V end was cut by 5 bases, the J end by 7 bases, with 17 bases between. The germline V gene encodes CDR1 SQVTM and CDR2 ANQGSEA. The CDR3 DNA is TGCAGCGTTCGAGAGGGCAAAGCGGGGACCCAGTACTTC. Translated, it gives CSVREGKAGTQYF.

The J gene is TRBJ1-1, the V gene TRBV5-1; 9 bases line up with TRBD1. This CDR3 is 14 amino acids long. The junction had 9 bases not matched to a gene; V was cut back by 8 bases and J by 4 bases. Germline CDR1 SGHRS, CDR2 YFSETQ. In DNA, the CDR3 is TGCGCCAGTACCCACAGGGGGCGCCTCACTGAAGCTTTCTTT. This gives the protein CASTHRGRLTEAFF.

The CDR3 coding sequence is TGTGCCACCAGCAGAGATAGGAACAGGGCTATAACCTACGAGCAGTACTTC. Encoded protein: CATSRDRNRAITYEQYF. The chain recombines TRBV15 with TRBJ2-7; a weak D match, TRBD1 (6 bases). Trimming took 0 bases from V and 2 from J, leaving 17 bases between them. This CDR3 contains 17 residues. Germline V gene data show CDR1 as LNHNV and CDR2 as YYDKDF (reference sequence).

The chain combines TRBV10-3 with TRBJ1-1; D uncertain. Germline values: CDR1 ENHRY, CDR2 SYGVKD. This CDR3 is 13 amino acids long. V was shortened by 6 bases and J by 1 base, with 9 bases between the two germline ends. The CDR3 coding sequence is TGTGCCATCAGGGGCAGCCCGAACACTGAAGCTTTCTTT. The encoded protein is CAIRGSPNTEAFF.

This rearrangement joins TRBV19 to TRBJ1-4; D gene unclear. Germline V gene data show CDR1 as LNHDA and CDR2 as SQIVND (reference sequence). The CDR3 sequence is 16 residues long. Trimming pared 7 bases from V and 8 bases from J, leaving 23 bases between. CDR3 protein: CASKSQQAGPGEKLFF. CDR3 coding DNA: TGTGCCAGTAAATCCCAGCAAGCAGGACCGGGGGAAAAACTGTTTTTT.

The V call is TRBV11-2, the J call TRBJ1-1; D is perhaps TRBD1 (5 bases). V dropped 4 bases and J dropped 1 base, with 10 bases sitting between them. The CDR3 is made up of 14 amino acids. Germline lookup yields CDR1 SGHAT and CDR2 FQNNGV. For the CDR3, the DNA is TGTGCCAGCAGCTCCCCGGGGCGGAACACTGAAGCTTTCTTT. This translates into CASSSPGRNTEAFF.

This clone was found a few times. This rearrangement joins TRBV3-1 (or the pseudogene TRBV3-2) to TRBJ2-7; weak D call: TRBD2 (6 bases). Between the trimmed V and J ends, which lost 4 bases and 2 bases, there was a span of 12 bases. Per germline, CDR1 LGHDT and CDR2 YNNKEL (reference sequence). The CDR3 consists of 14 residues. The CDR3 spells CASSPGVGPYEQYF. Here the CDR3 DNA reads TGTGCCAGCAGCCCGGGGGTAGGTCCCTACGAGCAGTACTTC.

The V call is TRBV11-3, the J call TRBJ1-1; D is uncertain. CDR3 size: 15 residues. Per germline, CDR1 SGHNT and CDR2 YENEEA. V shed 6 bases and J shed 7 bases, with 21 bases lying between them. The CDR3 coding sequence is TGTGCCAGCAGTCAAGAGAGCGGGCGGCACAGTGAAGCTTTCTTT. This gives the protein CASSQESGRHSEAFF.

This chain's CDR3 is CASSVRGDIGEQYF. In DNA form, the CDR3 reads TGTGCCAGCAGCGTGAGGGGAGACATCGGCGAGCAGTACTTC. The rearrangement uses TRBV9 and TRBJ2-7; the D call may be TRBD1 or TRBD2 (5 bases each). V gave up 2 bases and J gave up 6 bases, with 15 bases separating them. This CDR3 region has 14 residues. CDR1 is SGDLS and CDR2 is YYNGEE in the germline V gene.

The chain links TRBV25-1 to TRBJ2-7, with 9 bases lining up with TRBD1. This CDR3 has 17 amino acids. With V trimmed by 4 bases and J by 0 bases, 10 bases remained unmatched. Germline V gene lookup returns CDR1 MGHDK and CDR2 SYGVNS. For the CDR3, the DNA is TGTGCCAGCAGTGGTGGGACAGGGTCTTTTCACTCCTACGAGCAGTACTTC. Its protein product is CASSGGTGSFHSYEQYF.

CDR3 region: CASSQRTGGKNIQYF. Here the CDR3 DNA reads TGTGCCAGCAGCCAAAGGACAGGGGGAAAAAACATTCAGTACTTC. V usage is TRBV3-1 (or the pseudogene TRBV3-2) and J usage is TRBJ2-4; 10 bases match TRBD1. The length of the CDR3 is 15 residues. Germline V CDR1 and CDR2: LGHDT, YNNKEL (reference sequence). After removal of 2 bases from V and 4 bases from J, the junction contained 2 bases not matched to a gene.

The V call is TRBV11-2, the J call TRBJ2-2; 10 nucleotides agree with TRBD2. The CDR3 runs to 19 residues. The germline V gene encodes CDR1 SGHAT and CDR2 FQNNGV. Unmatched junction bases numbered 11, after V lost 3 bases and J lost 1 base. DNA of the CDR3: TGTGCCAGCAGCTTTGGCCGCCCAGCTAGCGGGGGGAACACCGGGGAGCTGTTTTTT. Encoded protein: CASSFGRPASGGNTGELFF. Variable domain in full (rest from reference TRBV11-2 and TRBJ2-2): EAGVAQSPRYKIIEKRQSVAFWCNPISGHATLYWYQQILGQGPKLLIQFQNNGVVDDSQLPKDRFSAERLKGVDSTLKIQPAKLEDSAVYLCASSFGRPASGGNTGELFFGEGSRLTVL.

The V gene is TRBV19, the J gene TRBJ2-1; 12 bases fit TRBD2. The germline CDR1 and CDR2 sequences are LNHDA and SQIVND (reference sequence). The V and J ends lost 8 bases and 3 bases, in that order; junction bases with no gene match: 5. The CDR3 sequence is 15 residues long. The CDR3 DNA reads TGTGCCAGTGAAGGGACTAGCGGGCGCTACAATGAGCAGTTCTTC. This gives the protein CASEGTSGRYNEQFF.